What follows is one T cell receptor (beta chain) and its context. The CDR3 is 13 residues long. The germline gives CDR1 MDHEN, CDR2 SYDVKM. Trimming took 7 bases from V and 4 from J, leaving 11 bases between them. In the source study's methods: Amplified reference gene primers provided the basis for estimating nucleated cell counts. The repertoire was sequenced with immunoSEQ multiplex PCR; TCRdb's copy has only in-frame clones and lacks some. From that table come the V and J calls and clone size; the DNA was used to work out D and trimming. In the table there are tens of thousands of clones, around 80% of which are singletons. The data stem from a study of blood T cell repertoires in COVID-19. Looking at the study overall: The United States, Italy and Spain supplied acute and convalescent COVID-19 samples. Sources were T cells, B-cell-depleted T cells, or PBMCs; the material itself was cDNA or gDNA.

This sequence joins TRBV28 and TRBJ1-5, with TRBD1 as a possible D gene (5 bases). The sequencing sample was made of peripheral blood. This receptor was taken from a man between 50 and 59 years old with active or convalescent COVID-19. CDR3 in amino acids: CASTSQGNQPQHF. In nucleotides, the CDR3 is TGTGCCAGCACTTCTCAGGGAAATCAGCCCCAGCATTTT.